This TCR beta chain was recorded in a study of pediatric ulcerative colitis. Study-level information: Ulcerative colitis patients had pancolitis or left-sided colitis, with confirming histology.

Rectal tissue came from one to two pinch biopsies taken at colonoscopy. Trimming stripped 1 base from V and 5 bases from J, with 14 bases between. The CDR3 runs 15 residues. Germline CDR1 reads MNHEY; CDR2 reads SMNVEV (reference sequence). Only in-frame clones appear in the TCRdb table, and some are missing; sequencing was by immunoSEQ multiplex PCR. The table lists fewer than 25,000 clones, about three quarters of them singletons. The clonotype originates from a boy aged 5 to 17 with severe ulcerative colitis. V usage is TRBV27 and J usage is TRBJ1-2; unclear D gene. Sequencing used gut tissue. CDR3 sequence (DNA): TGTGCCAGCAGTTTATACGAGACGGACGTATATGGCTACACCTTC. It translates to CASSLYETDVYGYTF.